These 26 T cell receptor beta chains share one sample of origin, sequenced in a study of pediatric ulcerative colitis. Using immunoSEQ multiplex PCR, the repertoire was profiled, and TCRdb retains in-frame clones only, with some absent. Among fewer than 40,000 clones listed, around four fifths were seen once. Sequencing input: blood. These TCRs come from a girl aged 5-17 years with moderate ulcerative colitis.

The chain recombines TRBV28 with TRBJ2-7; D is unclear. This CDR3 is built from 13 residues. V shed 2 bases and J shed 2 bases, with 7 bases lying between them. Germline-derived CDR1 and CDR2 are MDHEN and SYDVKM. The CDR3 DNA sequence: TGTGCCAGCAGTTTAGGTGCAGCCTACGAGCAGTACTTC. It encodes CASSLGAAYEQYF.

This chain links TRBV2 with TRBJ2-2; D gene unclear. This CDR3 contains 12 residues. V gave up 8 bases and J gave up 5 bases, with 9 bases separating them. Per germline, CDR1 SNHLY and CDR2 FYNNEI. Written as DNA, the CDR3 is TGTGCCAGCGGAGCAGGAACCGGGGAGCTGTTTTTT. It is translated as CASGAGTGELFF. Drawing the rest from reference TRBV2 and TRBJ2-2, the complete variable domain is EPEVTQTPSHQVTQMGQEVILRCVPISNHLYFYWYRQILGQKVEFLVSFYNNEISEKSEIFDDQFSVERPDGSNFTLKIRSTKLEDSAMYFCASGAGTGELFFGEGSRLTVL.

V gene TRBV11-3 combines with J gene TRBJ2-1; 11 bases line up with TRBD2. The CDR3 sequence is 15 residues long. V was pared by 5 bases and J by 3 bases, with 3 bases of the junction left unmatched. CDR1 and CDR2 from the germline V gene are SGHNT and YENEEA. Here the CDR3 DNA reads TGTGCCAGCAGCGGGGGACTAGCGGACTACAATGAGCAGTTCTTC. Protein sequence: CASSGGLADYNEQFF.

The rearrangement links TRBV11-2 to TRBJ2-5; D is ambiguous. The DNA end is a closer match to TRBJ2-7, so the J assignment may be wrong. This CDR3 contains 9 residues. CDR1 is SGHAT, CDR2 FQNNGV, per germline. The CDR3 here is CASGYEQYF. The CDR3 nucleotides read TGTGCCAGCGGGTACGAGCAGTACTTC.

The V and J genes are TRBV5-4 and TRBJ2-3; tentative D call: TRBD2 (5 bases). Germline-derived CDR1 and CDR2 are SGHNT and YYREEE (reference sequence). V dropped 6 bases and J dropped 3 bases, with 20 bases sitting between them. The CDR3 has 16 residues. In DNA form, the CDR3 reads TGTGCCAGCACCCTTTCCTTAGGCCCGGGAACAGATACGCAGTATTTT. It translates to CASTLSLGPGTDTQYF. The complete variable domain, with remaining parts taken from reference TRBV5-4 and TRBJ2-3, reads ETGVTQSPTHLIKTRGQQVTLRCSSQSGHNTVSWYQQALGQGPQFIFQYYREEENGRGNFPPRFSGLQFPNYSSELNVNALELDDSALYLCASTLSLGPGTDTQYFGPGTRLTVL.

This chain links TRBV30 with TRBJ1-1; a weak D match, TRBD1 (6 bases). Germline assignment: CDR1 GTSNPN and CDR2 SVGIG (reference sequence). V shed 3 bases and J shed 0 bases, with 11 bases lying between them. The CDR3 covers 14 residues. In nucleotides, the CDR3 is TGTGCCTGGAGCGGGGGCTCGATGAACACTGAAGCTTTCTTT. Translation gives CAWSGGSMNTEAFF.

The chain recombines TRBV7-6 with TRBJ1-1, with unresolved D. V lost 4 bases and J 1 base, leaving 7 bases between the germline ends. Germline loops: CDR1 SGHVS, CDR2 FNYEAQ. The CDR3 contains 13 residues. CDR3 coding DNA: TGTGCCAGCAGCTCGGAGGAGAACACTGAAGCTTTCTTT. Its translation is CASSSEENTEAFF.

This clone came up a few times. The chain is built from TRBV4-2 and TRBJ1-2; D possibly corresponds to TRBD1 (5 bases). The CDR3 spans 16 residues. V lost 0 bases to trimming and J lost 4 bases, with 15 bases between them. Germline V gene data show CDR1 as LGHNA and CDR2 as YNFKEQ. CDR3 DNA: TGTGCCAGCAGCCAAGATAGGGGTGTATCGATCTATGGCTACACCTTC. Protein: CASSQDRGVSIYGYTF.

This chain connects TRBV14 to TRBJ2-6, with 8 bases identical to TRBD1. The CDR3 loop spans 19 amino acids. The V and J ends lost 0 bases and 0 bases, in that order; junction bases with no gene match: 7. Germline V CDR1 and CDR2: SGHDN, FVKESK. The CDR3 loop is CASSQDAGQGPSGANVLTF. As DNA, the CDR3 is TGTGCCAGCAGCCAAGATGCAGGACAGGGACCCTCTGGGGCCAACGTCCTGACTTTC.

The rearrangement links TRBV19 to TRBJ2-3; either TRBD1 or TRBD2 may supply D (5 bases each). The germline gives CDR1 LNHDA, CDR2 SQIVND (reference sequence). This CDR3 region has 14 residues. Trimming took off 7 bases at V and 4 bases at J, with 15 bases between the two ends. The CDR3 bases are TGTGCCAGTAACGAGGGCTTAGGGGCAGATACGCAGTATTTT. Translating gives CASNEGLGADTQYF. Supplemented by reference TRBV19 and TRBJ2-3, the full variable domain reads DGGITQSPKYLFRKEGQNVTLSCEQNLNHDAMYWYRQDPGQGLRLIYYSQIVNDFQKGDIAEGYSVSREKKESFPLTVTSAQKNPTAFYLCASNEGLGADTQYFGPGTRLTVL.

V gene TRBV5-6 combines with J gene TRBJ1-3; unclear D gene. CDR3 length: 16 residues. V was shortened by 4 bases and J by 0 bases, with 14 bases between the two germline ends. Germline assignment: CDR1 SGHDT and CDR2 YYEEEE. Written as DNA, the CDR3 is TGTGCCAGCAGCCCCGAACCAGGCAACTCTGGAAACACCATATATTTT. Residues: CASSPEPGNSGNTIYF.

This chain links TRBV7-8 with TRBJ1-3; no firm D call. CDR3 length equals 13 residues. V dropped 3 bases and J dropped 0 bases, with 3 bases sitting between them. Germline CDR1 SGHVS, CDR2 FQNEAQ. In nucleotides, the CDR3 is TGTGCCAGCAGCTTCCACTCTGGAAACACCATATATTTT. Translating gives CASSFHSGNTIYF.

The J gene is TRBJ1-2, the V gene TRBV28; D unclear. The germline CDR1 and CDR2 sequences are MDHEN and SYDVKM. Trimming cost V 3 bases and J 2 bases, with 7 bases left between them. The CDR3 runs to 13 residues. The CDR3 sequence is CASSFGPNYGYTF. DNA of the CDR3: TGTGCCAGCAGTTTTGGACCAAACTATGGCTACACCTTC.

V usage is TRBV6-5 and J usage is TRBJ2-7; no clear D. Trimming cost V 5 bases and J 3 bases, with 14 bases left between them. The germline V gene has CDR1 MNHEY and CDR2 SVGAGI. This CDR3 is 14 amino acids long. In DNA, the CDR3 is TGTGCCAGCAGTCCCACTGGCCCCATCTACGAGCAGTACTTC. It specifies CASSPTGPIYEQYF.

The chain carries TRBV28 and TRBJ2-7; TRBD2 matches 8 bases. The CDR3 extends over 15 amino acids. Germline V lookup: CDR1 MDHEN, CDR2 SYDVKM. Trimming cost V 6 bases and J 5 bases; bases outside gene matches: 12. CDR3 in DNA: TGTGCCAGCAGCCTACCTGATTCGGGGGGGGACGAGCAGTACTTC. Translated, it gives CASSLPDSGGDEQYF.

This clone was recorded only once. The rearrangement links TRBV4-2 to TRBJ1-1, with 7 bases aligning to TRBD1. With 0 bases clipped from V and 5 bases from J, the junction kept 12 bases outside the gene matches. The CDR3 runs 17 residues. Germline V lookup: CDR1 LGHNA, CDR2 YNFKEQ. CDR3 in amino acids: CASSQDSNSGGWTEAFF. CDR3 DNA: TGTGCCAGCAGCCAAGATTCCAATTCAGGGGGTTGGACTGAAGCTTTCTTT.

The chain is built from TRBV18 and TRBJ1-1, with TRBD1 matching 7 bases. V lost 3 bases, J lost 7 bases, and 5 bases stayed unmatched. The CDR3 runs to 13 residues. CDR1 KGHSH and CDR2 LQKENI come from the germline V gene. CDR3 coding DNA: TGTGCCAGCTCACCCGACAGGGTTGGTGAAGCTTTCTTT. It codes for CASSPDRVGEAFF.

The V call is TRBV4-1, the J call TRBJ2-1; 13 bases agree with TRBD2. V was pared by 4 bases and J by 3 bases, with 6 bases of the junction left unmatched. The CDR3 extends over 17 amino acids. Germline CDR1 is MGHRA and CDR2 is YSYEKL. The CDR3 region has the DNA TGCGCCAGCAGCCGAGGAGGACTAGCGGGAGTCTACAATGAGCAGTTCTTC. Protein: CASSRGGLAGVYNEQFF.

The gene calls are TRBV2 and TRBJ1-6, with D maybe TRBD1 (6 bases). The CDR3 is 15 amino acids. V lost 1 base and J lost 10, with 14 bases in between. CDR1 is SNHLY, CDR2 FYNNEI, per germline. CDR3 DNA sequence: TGTGCCAGCAGTGAAGTACCAGGACAGAGCTCACCCCTCCACTTT. This encodes CASSEVPGQSSPLHF.

The J gene is TRBJ2-1, the V gene TRBV20-1; D uncertain. Germline CDR1 DFQATT, CDR2 SNEGSKA (reference sequence). Trimming took 2 bases from V and 3 from J, leaving 2 bases between them. CDR3 length: 11 residues. CDR3 region: CSARSYNEQFF. The CDR3 DNA reads as TGCAGTGCTAGAAGCTACAATGAGCAGTTCTTC.

A few counts support this clone. J is TRBJ1-1 and V is TRBV6-5; possible D gene TRBD1, 5 bases. V dropped 2 bases and J dropped 2 bases, with 12 bases sitting between them. Looked up from germline, CDR1 is MNHEY and CDR2 is SVGAGI. The CDR3 sequence is 15 residues long. CDR3 in amino acids: CASSYGQGDNTEAFF. The CDR3 nucleotides read TGTGCCAGCAGTTACGGGCAGGGCGATAACACTGAAGCTTTCTTT.

CDR3 protein: CASSLGDVSQETQYF. The CDR3 DNA is TGCGCCAGCAGCTTGGGTGACGTAAGCCAAGAGACCCAGTACTTC. V and J are TRBV5-1 and TRBJ2-5; D not certain. V was shortened by 0 bases and J by 1 base, with 10 bases between the two germline ends. This CDR3 has 15 amino acids. Looked up from germline, CDR1 is SGHRS and CDR2 is YFSETQ.

The chain is built from TRBV27 and TRBJ2-1; D not certain. V was clipped by 2 bases and J by 0 bases, with 11 bases between them. CDR3 size: 16 residues. Per the germline V gene, CDR1 is MNHEY and CDR2 is SMNVEV (reference sequence). CDR3 bases: TGTGCCAGCAGTTTAGCGACCCACAGCTCCTACAATGAGCAGTTCTTC. Its protein product is CASSLATHSSYNEQFF.

The rearrangement links TRBV6-6 to TRBJ2-3; 15 nucleotides align to TRBD2. In germline, CDR1 is MNHNY, CDR2 SVGAGI (reference sequence). The CDR3 is made up of 16 amino acids. Unmatched junction bases numbered 6, after V lost 6 bases and J lost 5 bases. In nucleotides, the CDR3 is TGTGCCAGCAGCCGCTGGACTAGCGGGAGGGGAGATACGCAGTATTTT. Its protein is CASSRWTSGRGDTQYF.

V usage is TRBV7-2 and J usage is TRBJ1-1, with no clear D. With 1 base removed from V and 0 bases from J, the gap between germline ends came to 6 bases. This CDR3 is 14 amino acids long. Germline CDR1 is SGHTA and CDR2 is FQGNSA. CDR3 in DNA: TGTGCCAGCAGCTTAGGCCCGCTGAACACTGAAGCTTTCTTT. It specifies CASSLGPLNTEAFF. The full variable domain, its missing parts supplied by reference TRBV7-2 and TRBJ1-1, is GAGVSQSPSNKVTEKGKDVELRCDPISGHTALYWYRQSLGQGLEFLIYFQGNSAPDKSGLPSDRFSAERTGGSVSTLTIQRTQQEDSAVYLCASSLGPLNTEAFFGQGTRLTVV.

This clone occurred once. This chain links TRBV7-8 with TRBJ2-7, with D uncertain. V gave up 4 bases and J gave up 6 bases, with 16 bases separating them. The germline CDR1 and CDR2 sequences are SGHVS and FQNEAQ. The CDR3 is made up of 14 amino acids. In DNA form, the CDR3 reads TGTGCCAGCAGCTCCCCCGAGGAGTATCGCGAGCAGTACTTC. This codes for CASSSPEEYREQYF.